The rows below give T cell receptor beta chains drawn from one sample of a study of blood T cell repertoires in COVID-19. Sequencing used immunoSEQ multiplex PCR; TCRdb keeps in-frame clones, though not all of them. Here the sample spans about 400,000 clones, approximately 86% being singletons. Sample: peripheral blood. These receptors all stem from a woman aged 55 to 70 with COVID-19, enrolled during active disease. The conserved cysteine and the conserved F or W are not part of the CDR3 here.

V	J	CDR3
TRBV2	TRBJ2-3	ASRADFGEKY
TRBV4-1	TRBJ2-7	ASSQVTLGQYEQY
TRBV7-2	TRBJ1-6	ASSLVGGAGSPLH
TRBV5-4	TRBJ1-2	ASSLDSDLYGYT
TRBV19	TRBJ1-1	ASSMQGARTEAF
TRBV5-1	TRBJ2-3	ASSTLAGDTQY
TRBV5-3	TRBJ2-3	ARSQRDRGHSDTQY
TRBV10-3	TRBJ1-3	AINTGTGTSGNTIY
TRBV11-2	TRBJ1-6	ASSPRTDSPLH
TRBV2	TRBJ2-7	ASRGDRQGVTYEQY
TRBV6-2/TRBV6-3	TRBJ1-4	ASSYTPGTGNEKLF
TRBV30	TRBJ2-7	AWSSSGREQY
TRBV10-2	TRBJ2-1	ASRSAGARGNEQF
TRBV15	TRBJ1-4	ATSRDSINEKLF
TRBV4-2	TRBJ1-1	ASSQDTGGVLNTEAF
TRBV6-6	TRBJ1-2	ASSYWDRDGYT
TRBV6-5	TRBJ2-5	ASSYISGVKETQY
TRBV7-2	TRBJ2-7	ATGKGFMSNSYEQY
TRBV6-5	TRBJ2-1	ASTDRASQVNEQF
TRBV6-4	TRBJ1-2	ASSAETGSYGYT
TRBV10-3	TRBJ1-1	AISQGVNTEAF
TRBV18	TRBJ1-2	ASSRTPDRPLYGYT
TRBV3-1/TRBV3-2	TRBJ2-1	ASSQLTVAGGLNEQF
TRBV2	TRBJ1-2	ASDGDSSNYGYT
TRBV9	TRBJ2-3	ASSLTRLALGPDTQY
TRBV30	TRBJ1-6	AWSQGKVVVNSPLH
TRBV11-2	TRBJ2-5	ASSLYSGSQETQY
TRBV5-1	TRBJ1-6	ASSSRTQNSPLH
TRBV7-2	TRBJ1-2	ASSSPRIGQVHGYT
TRBV4-1	TRBJ1-1	ASSQPRGKGNTEAF
TRBV11-3	TRBJ1-5	AARPLLVGDRSNQPQH
TRBV6-5	TRBJ1-4	ASRSVRLKKLF
TRBV7-8	TRBJ2-7	ASSTAGGMSYEQY
TRBV20-1	TRBJ2-1	TLLRQGEQF
TRBV27	TRBJ1-5	ASSLSGQGGGNQPQH
TRBV18	TRBJ1-1	ASSVTGDLIEAF
TRBV9	TRBJ1-3	ASSGIDSGNTIY
TRBV5-8	TRBJ2-7	ASSTTGLSYEQY
TRBV7-5	TRBJ2-1	VRSLKLAGGYNEQF
TRBV7-9	TRBJ2-7	ASSPKGAVNYEQY